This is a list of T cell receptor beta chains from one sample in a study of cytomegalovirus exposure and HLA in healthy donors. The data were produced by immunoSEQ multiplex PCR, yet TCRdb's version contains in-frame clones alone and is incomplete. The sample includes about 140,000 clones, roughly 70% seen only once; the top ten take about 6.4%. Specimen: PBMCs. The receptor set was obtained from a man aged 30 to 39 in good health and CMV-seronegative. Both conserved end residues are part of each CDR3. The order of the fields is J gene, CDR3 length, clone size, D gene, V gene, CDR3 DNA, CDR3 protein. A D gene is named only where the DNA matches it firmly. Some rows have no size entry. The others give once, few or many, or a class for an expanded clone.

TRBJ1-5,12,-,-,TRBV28,TGTGCCAGCAGTGTCAAGGGAGTATTCCAGCATTTT,CASSVKGVFQHF
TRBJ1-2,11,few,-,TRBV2,TGTGCTCGGGCGGGGGGCCTTGGCTACACCTTC,CARAGGLGYTF
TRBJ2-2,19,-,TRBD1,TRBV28,TGTGCCAGCAGTTTAATCGGACAGGGGACCCTTGGGGACACCGGGGAGCTGTTTTTT,CASSLIGQGTLGDTGELFF
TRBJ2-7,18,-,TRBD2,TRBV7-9,TGTGCCAGCAGCTTACGGACTAGCGCTCCCACTCGCTCCTACGAGCAGTACTTC,CASSLRTSAPTRSYEQYF
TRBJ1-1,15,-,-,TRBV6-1,TGTGCCAGCAGCTGGACCCGAGCCAGGGACACTGAAGCTTTCTTT,CASSWTRARDTEAFF
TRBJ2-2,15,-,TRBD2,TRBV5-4,TGTGCCAGCAGCTGGACTAGCGGGGACACCGGGGAGCTGTTTTTT,CASSWTSGDTGELFF
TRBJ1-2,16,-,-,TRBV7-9,TGTGCCAGCAGCCTTCCGGACAGACTACTTTACTATGGCTACACCTTC,CASSLPDRLLYYGYTF
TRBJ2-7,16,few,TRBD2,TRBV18,TGTGCCAGCTCAGCGCCGAGCGGGGTGGTCCTTAACGAGCAGTACTTC,CASSAPSGVVLNEQYF
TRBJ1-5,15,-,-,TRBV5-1,TGCGCCAGCAGAGATGGCCCGTCAAGCAATCAGCCCCAGCATTTT,CASRDGPSSNQPQHF
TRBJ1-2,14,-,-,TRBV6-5,TGTGCCAGCAGGTCTACGGACAACAACTATGGCTACACCTTC,CASRSTDNNYGYTF
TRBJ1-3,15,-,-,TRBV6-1,TGTGCCAGCCGCCTCGGTCCCGGGTCTGGAAACACCATATATTTT,CASRLGPGSGNTIYF
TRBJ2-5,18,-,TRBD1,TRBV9,TGTGCCAGCAGCCAGAATAAGCAACAGGGGGCAGATTTGGAGACCCAGTACTTC,CASSQNKQQGADLETQYF
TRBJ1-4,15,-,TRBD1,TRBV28,TGTGCCAGCAGTTCCCCGACAGGGGGTAATGAAAAACTGTTTTTT,CASSSPTGGNEKLFF
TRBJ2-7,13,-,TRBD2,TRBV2,TGTGCCACCCCCCTGCGGGGGTCCTACGAGCAGTACTTC,CATPLRGSYEQYF
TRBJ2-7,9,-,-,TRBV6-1,TGTGCCATCCTCTACGAGCAGTACTTC,CAILYEQYF
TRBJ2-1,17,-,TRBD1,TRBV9,TGTGCCAGCAGCGCGACAGGGGGCTCCCCTCCCTACAATGAGCAGTTCTTC,CASSATGGSPPYNEQFF
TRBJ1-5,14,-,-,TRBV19,TGTGCCAGTACCACTTGGGGAGGGGGGCAGCCCCAGCATTTT,CASTTWGGGQPQHF
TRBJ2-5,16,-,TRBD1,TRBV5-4,TGTGCCAGCAGCCAGGGACAGGGGGGCCCCCAAGAGACCCAGTACTTC,CASSQGQGGPQETQYF
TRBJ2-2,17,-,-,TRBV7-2,TGTGCCAGCAGCTTAGTTAGCGGAGGTGCGAACACCAGGGAGCTGTTTTTT,CASSLVSGGANTRELFF
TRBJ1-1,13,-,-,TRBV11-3,TGTGCCAGCAGCTTAGTCTCGGACACTGAAGCTTTCTTT,CASSLVSDTEAFF
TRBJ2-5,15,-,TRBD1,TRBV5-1,TGCGCCAGCAGCTTGGTCAGGGGGCGCGTCGAGACCCAGTACTTC,CASSLVRGRVETQYF
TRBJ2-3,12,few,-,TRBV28,TGTGCCAGCAGTCAATACAGCGATACGCAGTATTTT,CASSQYSDTQYF
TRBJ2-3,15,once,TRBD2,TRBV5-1,TGCGCCAGCAGCGGGACTAGCGGCTACACAGATACGCAGTATTTT,CASSGTSGYTDTQYF
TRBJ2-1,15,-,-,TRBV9,TGTGCCAGCAGCGTAGGTTACAGGGAGTACAATGAGCAGTTCTTC,CASSVGYREYNEQFF
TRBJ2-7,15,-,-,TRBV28,TGTGCCAGCAGTTTACCCCCGGCGAGGGGGAACGAGCAGTACTTC,CASSLPPARGNEQYF
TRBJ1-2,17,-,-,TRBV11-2,TGTGCCAGCAGCTTGCCATTTCGGCAGGGAGGGTTCGATGGCTACACCTTC,CASSLPFRQGGFDGYTF